This paragraph covers one T cell receptor (beta chain) sequence. This clonotype was seen many times. This receptor's antigen is unknown. Base quality data are lacking; no much larger clone is found one base away. V loses 5 bases of germline sequence and J loses 4 bases, and the interval between the two ends is 9 bases. Measured from the cysteine to the phenylalanine, the CDR3 is 13 residues long. Only the CDR3 part of the read is kept: 39 bases, read in frame from the first base. The germline V gene (reference sequence) yields SEHNR for CDR1 and FQNEAQ for CDR2. The data originate from a study of neurological immune-mediated disorders (dated by TCRdb to about 2019). Some background on the complete study: The study compared peripheral blood TCR-beta repertoires of HTLV-I-associated myelopathy (HAM/TSP) patients, multiple sclerosis patients and healthy controls using UMI-based sequencing. The roughly 110 TCR-beta libraries included longitudinal samples, technical triplicates and paired sorted CD4+ and CD8+ T-cell subsets alongside PBMC samples. Each longitudinal HAM/TSP and healthy donor was sampled at 3 time-points spaced at about 3-45 month intervals. The cohort included about 70 subjects: 14 with HAM/TSP, around 35 with multiple sclerosis, and around 20 healthy controls.

Paper-wide results and their limitations: Across subjects, expanded clones never shared an identical CDR3 amino acid sequence, which suggests that the TCR-beta repertoires in every group were private. TCR clonal expansion was greatest in HAM/TSP patients and smallest in MS patients, who ranked below even healthy controls.

Reading the label with the study, this specimen's time point is: longitudinal time-point 1 (baseline). Blood bank volunteers in Maryland, USA served as the healthy controls. For the unsorted PBMC libraries, 2 million PBMCs were stored in RNAlater at -80 degrees C until RNA extraction and were used to generate the libraries. Peripheral blood was subjected to Ficoll-Hypaque density gradient centrifugation to isolate PBMCs, which were then cryopreserved in liquid nitrogen. To synthesize cDNA, template-switch 5'RACE was performed with a primer carrying a 10-nucleotide random unique molecular identifier so that each TCR transcript was tagged. Every sequencing run yielded over 190 million TCR-beta sequences covering 15-18 subjects. The RNeasy kit was used for extraction of total RNA. TCR-beta VDJ regions were amplified with primers for the TCR constant region and the 5'RACE anchor, using the KAPA Real-time Library Amplification kit. A first PCR added sample indexes and Illumina adaptors, after which a second PCR increased the library yield. After purification with Ampure beads, the TCR product of roughly 650 bp was size-selected on a 2% E-gel SizeSelection system. Before pooling, library quality was assessed on a Bioanalyzer, concentration was determined with Qubit, and library quantification was performed with the Kapa Library Quantification kit. Paired-end 2 x 150 bp sequencing of the libraries was performed on an Illumina HiSeq 2500. To increase sequence diversity, roughly 25-31% phiX was spiked into each library pool. On the authors' methods: The UMI-based MiGEC pipeline processed quality-filtered reads and removed over 75% of raw TCR sequences during error correction. VDJ genes were aligned to IMGT germline references, and clonotypes were defined by unique CDR3 amino acid sequence plus V-J genes. Clonal expansion, Shannon diversity and CDR3 relatedness were evaluated with VDJtools (CalcPairwiseDistances, ClusterSamples), while phylogenetic trees were built in CLCbio workbench. Using coefficient-of-variation modelling across technical triplicates, the study counted a clone as expanded if it had at least 8 unique UMIs. The public reads were quality trimmed at Q25 with fastp and then assembled into clones with MiXCR by TCRdb, keeping productive beta chains. Each CDR3 protein gets just one entry, which takes the most common genes and DNA from the rows behind it. These V and J calls derive from TCRdb rather than the authors' analysis. The sample profile shows fewer than 55,000 distinct CDR3 sequences; roughly 10% of them were found once. The top ten hold more than 1.5% of the sample.

The sample taken for sequencing was PBMCs. This receptor chain uses TRBV7-9 and TRBJ1-5; the D gene is unclear. This TCR came from a woman in her thirties or forties in good health. The CDR3 amino acid sequence is: CASSLHLNQPQHF. The sequence in DNA is TGTGCCAGCAGCCTACACCTAAATCAGCCCCAGCATTTT.